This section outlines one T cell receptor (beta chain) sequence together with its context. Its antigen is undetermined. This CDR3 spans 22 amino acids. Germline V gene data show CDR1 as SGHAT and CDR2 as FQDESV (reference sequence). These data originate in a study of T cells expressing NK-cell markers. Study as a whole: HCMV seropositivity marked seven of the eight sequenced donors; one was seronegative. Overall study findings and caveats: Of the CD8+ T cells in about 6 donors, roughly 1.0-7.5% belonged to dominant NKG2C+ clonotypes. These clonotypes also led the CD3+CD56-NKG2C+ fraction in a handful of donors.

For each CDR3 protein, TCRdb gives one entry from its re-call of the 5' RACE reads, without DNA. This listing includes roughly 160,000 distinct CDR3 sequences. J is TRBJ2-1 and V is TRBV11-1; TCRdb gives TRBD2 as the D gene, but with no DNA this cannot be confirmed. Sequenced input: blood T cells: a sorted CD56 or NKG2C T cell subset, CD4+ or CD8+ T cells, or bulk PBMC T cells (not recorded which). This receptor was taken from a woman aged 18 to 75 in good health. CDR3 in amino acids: CASSLRFSNSGRGSDSYNEQFF.